The source of this TCR beta chain is a study of blood T cell repertoires in COVID-19. Assay used: immunoSEQ multiplex PCR; TCRdb lists only in-frame clones, some missing. The table lists approximately 360,000 clones, 83% of them singletons. This clone came up a few times. Trimming cost V 6 bases and J 1 base, with 9 bases left between them. Germline CDR1 MNHEY, CDR2 SMNVEV (reference sequence). The CDR3 contains 13 residues. What was sequenced was PBMCs or T cells enriched from blood (not recorded which). The sequence derives from a woman aged 50 to 60 who had recovered from COVID-19. The chain uses TRBV27 and TRBJ1-1; no definite D call. CDR3 protein: CASSSGTNTEAFF. The DNA of the CDR3 is TGTGCCAGCAGCTCAGGCACGAACACTGAAGCTTTCTTT.